This record covers a single TCR beta chain. Its binding antigen is unknown. Base qualities were left out, and no much larger clone turns up one base away. Germline trimming amounts to 1 base on V and 6 bases on J, with 0 as the count of junction bases outside the gene matches. CDR1 and CDR2, per the germline V gene, are SGHTA and FQGNSA. There are 13 amino acids in the CDR3, from cysteine to phenylalanine inclusive. The only DNA kept is the CDR3, 39 bases in frame from the first base. No patient had received any treatment before thyroid surgery. Using T-cell receptor beta sequencing, the researchers looked back retrospectively at clinical samples from patients, gathered between about 2011 and 2019. This sample is part of a study of metastatic and nonmetastatic thyroid tumors (dated by TCRdb to 2019 to 2021). Study-level background: For patients with malignant and with benign thyroid disease, the researchers compared repertoires between peripheral blood samples and tumor or nodule tissue samples. The research as a whole found: TCR beta diversity was reported as significantly higher in malignant tumors than in benign nodules, in both blood and tumor samples.

To prepare the library, PCR was applied. The data were produced on an Illumina HiSeq 4000. The TCR beta-chain CDR3 region of each patient was profiled by high-throughput sequencing. For the original study's pipeline: A classifier to discriminate distant-metastatic papillary thyroid cancer patients was built from CDR3 differences across clinicopathological groups. The Shannon index was used to measure repertoire diversity, and the Morisita-Horn index was used to measure how similar tumor and blood repertoires were. TCRdb redid the processing of the public reads, applying fastp at Q25 and MiXCR, and retained in-frame beta chains. TCRdb assigned the V and J calls; the authors' analysis was not used. This sample lists about 38,000 clones; roughly 50% were detected once. About 24% of the sample lies in the top ten.

This chain joins TRBV7-2 to TRBJ2-3; TRBD1 matches 8 bases in the middle. The sample was tumor tissue. The sequence was obtained from a male donor with papillary thyroid cancer or a benign thyroid nodule (not recorded which). Some clones in this sample may be carry-over from other donors' samples. CDR3 protein: CASSLGTGDTQYF. The DNA is as follows: TGTGCCAGCAGCTTAGGGACAGGGGATACGCAGTATTTT.